A selection of T cell receptor beta chains follows, all from one sample in a study of blood T cell repertoires in COVID-19. Generated by immunoSEQ multiplex PCR, the TCRdb table keeps only in-frame clones and is missing some. This sample has about 280,000 clones, with approximately 91% found just once. The sample taken for sequencing was peripheral blood. The origin of the receptors is a woman aged 25 to 39 with COVID-19, enrolled during active disease. The CDR3 runs from the conserved cysteine through the conserved F or W. The D gene is left open where the match is weak. Some rows have no size entry. The others give once, few or many, or a class for an expanded clone.

TRBV5-4,TRBJ1-2,.,.,CASSLDRDSGYTF,TGTGCCAGCAGCTTGGACAGGGATAGTGGCTACACCTTC
TRBV6-1,TRBJ2-1,TRBD1,.,CASSEGTGRNEQFF,TGTGCCAGCAGTGAAGGGACAGGAAGGAATGAGCAGTTCTTC
TRBV4-1,TRBJ1-1,.,.,CASSQEGKGYGTEAFF,TGCGCCAGCAGCCAAGAAGGGAAGGGGTACGGCACTGAAGCTTTCTTT
TRBV5-1,TRBJ2-2,.,.,CAARDAFAGELFF,TGCGCCGCGCGGGACGCATTCGCCGGGGAGCTGTTTTTT
TRBV27,TRBJ2-1,.,.,CASSPWDKDSEQFF,TGTGCCAGCAGTCCATGGGACAAAGACAGTGAGCAGTTCTTC
TRBV15,TRBJ2-7,.,.,CATSRVGPAYEQYF,TGTGCCACCAGCAGAGTGGGGCCCGCCTACGAGCAGTACTTC
TRBV28,TRBJ2-1,TRBD2,.,CASSPLAGGYNEQFF,TGTGCCAGCAGTCCGCTAGCGGGAGGTTACAATGAGCAGTTCTTC
TRBV5-1,TRBJ1-4,TRBD1,.,CASSFLSQGSDEKLFF,TGCGCCAGCAGCTTCTTATCACAGGGGAGCGATGAAAAACTGTTTTTT
TRBV29-1,TRBJ1-1,TRBD1,.,CSGGDRGYEAFF,TGCAGCGGTGGGGACAGGGGTTATGAAGCTTTCTTT
TRBV6-5,TRBJ2-1,.,.,CATLPSGQGKNEQFF,TGTGCCACCTTACCCTCCGGGCAGGGGAAGAATGAGCAGTTCTTC
TRBV7-3,TRBJ2-1,.,.,CASSLVSGANNEQFF,TGTGCCAGCAGCTTAGTTTCAGGGGCAAACAATGAGCAGTTCTTC
TRBV18,TRBJ2-7,.,.,CASSEQTDSYEQYF,TGTGCCAGCTCAGAACAGACCGATTCCTACGAGCAGTACTTC
TRBV7-2,TRBJ2-1,TRBD1,.,CASSWGQGLGNEQFF,TGTGCCAGCAGCTGGGGACAGGGGTTGGGAAATGAGCAGTTCTTC
TRBV9,TRBJ2-7,.,.,CASSPAVAGYEQYF,TGTGCCAGCAGTCCGGCAGTGGCAGGCTACGAGCAGTACTTC
TRBV28,TRBJ1-1,TRBD1,.,CASSGVTGVSEAFF,TGTGCCAGCAGCGGAGTGACAGGGGTTTCTGAAGCTTTCTTT
TRBV5-4,TRBJ1-2,TRBD1,.,CASSEGQGGPYGYTF,TGTGCCAGCAGCGAGGGACAGGGGGGACCGTATGGCTACACCTTC
TRBV28,TRBJ2-5,.,.,CASSSGSIETQYF,TGTGCCAGCAGTTCCGGGAGTATAGAGACCCAGTACTTC
TRBV19,TRBJ1-5,TRBD1,.,CASSTTGDQPQHF,TGTGCCAGTAGTACGACAGGGGATCAGCCCCAGCATTTT
TRBV7-9,TRBJ1-1,TRBD1,once,CASSTGVNTEAFF,TGTGCCAGCAGTACAGGGGTGAACACTGAAGCTTTCTTT
TRBV11-2,TRBJ2-1,.,.,CASSPVLETYNEQFF,TGTGCCAGCAGCCCAGTACTAGAAACATACAATGAGCAGTTCTTC
TRBV9,TRBJ1-4,.,few,CASSVVGGAGEKLFF,TGTGCCAGCAGCGTAGTAGGGGGGGCTGGTGAAAAACTGTTTTTT
TRBV5-1,TRBJ2-1,TRBD1,few,CASSPGTADASNEQFF,TGCGCCAGCAGCCCCGGGACAGCCGATGCTAGCAATGAGCAGTTCTTC
TRBV5-6,TRBJ2-3,TRBD2,few,CASSLPSGRYGTDTQYF,TGTGCCAGCAGCTTACCTAGCGGGAGGTATGGCACAGATACGCAGTATTTT
TRBV27,TRBJ2-2,TRBD2,.,CASSLGTSGYPNTGELFF,TGTGCCAGCAGTCTCGGGACTAGCGGTTATCCGAACACCGGGGAGCTGTTTTTT
TRBV30,TRBJ2-7,.,.,CASEAGRASEQYF,TGTGCCTCCGAAGCGGGCAGGGCGTCCGAGCAGTACTTC
TRBV28,TRBJ2-1,TRBD1,.,CASSLRTGANEQFF,TGTGCCAGCAGTTTAAGGACAGGGGCCAATGAGCAGTTCTTC
TRBV6-2/TRBV6-3,TRBJ1-5,.,.,CASSSTGTQPQHF,TGTGCCAGCAGTTCCACAGGGACTCAGCCCCAGCATTTT
TRBV19,TRBJ2-7,TRBD2,.,CASSASGYEQYF,TGTGCCAGTAGCGCTAGCGGGTACGAGCAGTACTTC
TRBV9,TRBJ1-4,.,.,CASSARATTNEKLFF,TGTGCCAGCAGCGCCCGAGCAACAACTAATGAAAAACTGTTTTTT
TRBV11-2,TRBJ2-2,.,.,CASSLLGANTGELFF,TGTGCCAGCAGCTTACTAGGCGCGAACACCGGGGAGCTGTTTTTT
TRBV7-7,TRBJ2-3,.,.,CASSPGTRGDTQYF,TGTGCTAGCAGCCCGGGGACAAGGGGGGATACGCAGTATTTT
TRBV6-6,TRBJ1-2,TRBD1,.,CASSRSLTGGNYGYTF,TGTGCCAGCAGTCGATCATTGACAGGGGGAAACTATGGCTACACCTTC
TRBV2,TRBJ2-3,.,.,CASKSSGARDTQYF,TGTGCCAGCAAGTCTTCAGGGGCCCGCGATACGCAGTATTTT
TRBV2,TRBJ2-7,TRBD2,.,CASSEAGLAFAYEQYF,TGTGCCAGCAGTGAAGCCGGACTAGCCTTTGCCTACGAGCAGTACTTC
TRBV6-5,TRBJ2-2,TRBD2,once,CASSLTSGSTGELFF,TGTGCCAGCAGCCTAACTAGCGGGAGTACCGGGGAGCTGTTTTTT
TRBV5-5,TRBJ2-5,.,.,CASSLAYGETQYF,TGTGCCAGCAGCTTGGCATACGGAGAGACCCAGTACTTC
TRBV4-3,TRBJ2-3,TRBD2,few,CASSRGTSDRTDTQYF,TGCGCCAGCAGCCGTGGGACTAGCGACCGCACAGATACGCAGTATTTT
TRBV28,TRBJ1-5,.,.,CASSLFDPQRRDKGNQPQHF,TGTGCCAGCAGTTTATTCGACCCTCAGCGTCGGGACAAGGGCAATCAGCCCCAGCATTTT
TRBV2,TRBJ1-3,TRBD1,.,CASSVRQGSGNTIYF,TGTGCCAGCAGTGTCAGACAGGGCTCTGGAAACACCATATATTTT
TRBV25-1,TRBJ2-7,.,.,CASSELSVAGFYEQYF,TGTGCCAGCAGTGAATTGTCGGTCGCAGGATTCTACGAGCAGTACTTC
TRBV6-1,TRBJ1-3,TRBD1,.,CASRPTGGGNTIYF,TGTGCCAGCAGGCCGACAGGGGGCGGAAACACCATATATTTT
TRBV3-1/TRBV3-2,TRBJ2-7,TRBD2,.,CASSQAGGLSYEQYF,TGTGCCAGCAGCCAAGCGGGAGGGCTGTCCTACGAGCAGTACTTC
TRBV2,TRBJ2-1,.,.,CASNTGDGRNEQFF,TGTGCCAGCAACACGGGGGATGGGCGCAATGAGCAGTTCTTC
TRBV6-5,TRBJ1-6,.,.,CASSYTGTLNSPLHF,TGTGCCAGCAGTTACACCGGGACACTTAATTCACCCCTCCACTTT
TRBV6-1,TRBJ1-2,TRBD1,.,CASSETGGYGYTF,TGTGCCAGCAGTGAAACAGGGGGGTATGGCTACACCTTC
TRBV29-1,TRBJ2-7,TRBD1,.,CSVAKNTGTGSYEQYF,TGCAGCGTCGCCAAGAATACCGGGACAGGCTCCTACGAGCAGTACTTC
TRBV27,TRBJ2-2,.,.,CASSRVGGPFSTGELFF,TGTGCCAGCAGTCGTGTAGGAGGGCCGTTTAGCACCGGGGAGCTGTTTTTT
TRBV30,TRBJ1-1,.,.,CAWSEGITEAFF,TGTGCCTGGAGTGAGGGGATCACTGAAGCTTTCTTT
TRBV2,TRBJ2-5,TRBD1,.,CASNRDRGGGPQETQYF,TGTGCCAGCAATCGGGACAGGGGAGGGGGCCCCCAAGAGACCCAGTACTTC
TRBV3-1/TRBV3-2,TRBJ2-2,.,.,CASSQARGPTGELFF,TGTGCCAGCAGCCAAGCGCGGGGCCCAACCGGGGAGCTGTTTTTT
TRBV29-1,TRBJ1-1,.,.,CSVEGTGTEAFF,TGCAGCGTTGAAGGGACGGGGACTGAAGCTTTCTTT
TRBV30,TRBJ1-2,.,.,CAWSVPPGESRNYGYTF,TGTGCCTGGAGTGTACCCCCGGGAGAATCGAGGAACTATGGCTACACCTTC
TRBV7-9,TRBJ2-5,TRBD2,.,CASSPTSPGGETQYF,TGTGCCAGCAGCCCGACTAGCCCTGGTGGAGAGACCCAGTACTTC
TRBV6-5,TRBJ2-7,.,.,CASNKGVAAYEQYF,TGTGCCAGCAATAAAGGGGTGGCGGCCTACGAGCAGTACTTC